This T cell receptor (beta chain) originates from a study of cytomegalovirus exposure and HLA in healthy donors. Germline CDR1 reads SEHNR; CDR2 reads FQNEAQ (reference sequence). The CDR3 runs to 14 residues. Trimming cost V 1 base and J 6 bases, with 13 bases left between them. PCR involved 60 Vbeta and 13 Jbeta primers. Libraries were prepared by immunoSEQ multiplex PCR; TCRdb keeps only in-frame clonotypes and omits some of them. The repertoire includes around 160,000 clones, around 77% of them detected once, and 6.5% to 8% sits in the top ten. This TCR was sampled from a woman aged 40-49 years in good health and CMV-seropositive. The V and J genes are TRBV7-9 and TRBJ2-7; perhaps TRBD1 as D (6 bases). The sequenced sample was PBMCs. DNA for the CDR3: TGTGCCAGCAGCTTAGTAGGGGGTTTGGGCGAGCAGTACTTC. It is translated as CASSLVGGLGEQYF.